This T cell receptor beta chain derives from a study of T-cell reconstitution after alpha-beta-depleted transplantation in children. Regarding the study as a whole: At the one-year point after transplant, T-cell counts and TCRbeta diversity were found to come mostly from T cells that had been newly produced.

Unique molecular identifiers were built into the TCRbeta library. TCRdb reanalysed the PCR reads using MiXCR and keeps one entry per CDR3 protein. The sample carries about 980,000 distinct CDR3 sequences, about 30% recorded once. This CDR3 comprises 14 residues. Looked up from germline, CDR1 is SNHLY and CDR2 is FYNNEI. Deletions cut 6 bases from V and 2 bases from J, with 13 bases between. As concerns this clonotype: The antigen remains undetermined.

This TCR was sampled from a boy under three years old who had a stem cell transplant for SCID, so the T cells may come from the graft donor. Sequencing was performed on PBMCs, mostly from graft donor cells, taken 360 days after TCRalphabeta/CD19-depleted stem cell transplant. The rearrangement joins TRBV2 to TRBJ2-5, with D possibly TRBD2 on 7 matching bases. Here the CDR3 DNA reads TGTGCCAGCAGGGGGGGGGGCAAGCAAGAGACCCAGTACTTC. Its translation: CASRGGGKQETQYF.